This T cell receptor beta chain emerged from a study of OX40 agonist ivuxolimab in advanced cancers. Study-wide context: Antecedent anti-PD-1, anti-PD-L1 or anti-CTLA-4 therapy was permissible, with roughly 40% having received some.

TCRdb keeps only in-frame clones here, not all; method: immunoSEQ multiplex PCR. This table holds approximately 80,000 clones, approximately 94% found once. Germline V lookup: CDR1 MGHRA, CDR2 YSYEKL. The CDR3 totals 16 residues. Trimming took 3 bases from V and 3 from J, leaving 17 bases between them. The chain employs TRBV4-1 and TRBJ1-1; maybe TRBD1 (6 bases). The specimen comprised CD4+ or CD8+ T cells sorted from blood, sampled in a trial of the OX40 agonist ivuxolimab. This TCR was recovered from an adult with an advanced solid tumor such as melanoma, head and neck, liver or kidney cancer. The CDR3 nucleotides read TGCGCCAGCAGCCAGGCAGGGAATAGGGGGTACACTGAAGCTTTCTTT. Its translation: CASSQAGNRGYTEAFF.